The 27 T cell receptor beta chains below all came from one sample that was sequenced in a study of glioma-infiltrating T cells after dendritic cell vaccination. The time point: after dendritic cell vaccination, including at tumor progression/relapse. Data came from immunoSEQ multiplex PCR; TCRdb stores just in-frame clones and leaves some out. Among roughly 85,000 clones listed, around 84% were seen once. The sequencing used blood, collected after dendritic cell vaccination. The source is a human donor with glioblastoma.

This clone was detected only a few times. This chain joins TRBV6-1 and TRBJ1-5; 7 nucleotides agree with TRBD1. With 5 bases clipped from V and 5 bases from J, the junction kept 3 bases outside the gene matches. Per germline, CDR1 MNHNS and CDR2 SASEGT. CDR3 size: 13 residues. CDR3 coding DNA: TGTGCCAGCAGTCGGGACAGAGATCAGCCCCAGCATTTT. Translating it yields CASSRDRDQPQHF.

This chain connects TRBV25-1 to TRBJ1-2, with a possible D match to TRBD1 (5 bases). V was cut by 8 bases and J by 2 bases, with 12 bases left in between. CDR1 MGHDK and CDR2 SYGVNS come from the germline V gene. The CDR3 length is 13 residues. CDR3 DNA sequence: TGTGCCAGCGGCCTGGGGGGGAACTATGGCTACACCTTC. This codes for CASGLGGNYGYTF.

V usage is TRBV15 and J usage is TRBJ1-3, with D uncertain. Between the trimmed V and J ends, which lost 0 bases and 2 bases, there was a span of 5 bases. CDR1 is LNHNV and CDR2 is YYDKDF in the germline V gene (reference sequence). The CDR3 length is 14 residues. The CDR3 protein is CATSRDGTGNTIYF. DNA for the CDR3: TGTGCCACCAGCAGAGACGGGACTGGAAACACCATATATTTT.

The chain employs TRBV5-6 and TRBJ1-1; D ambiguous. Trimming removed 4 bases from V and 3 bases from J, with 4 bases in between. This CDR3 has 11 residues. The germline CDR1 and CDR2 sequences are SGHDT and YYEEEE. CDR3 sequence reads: CASSLYTEAFF. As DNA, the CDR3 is TGTGCCAGCAGCCTTTACACTGAAGCTTTCTTT. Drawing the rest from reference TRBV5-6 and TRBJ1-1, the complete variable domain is DAGVTQSPTHLIKTRGQQVTLRCSPKSGHDTVSWYQQALGQGPQFIFQYYEEEERQRGNFPDRFSGHQFPNYSSELNVNALLLGDSALYLCASSLYTEAFFGQGTRLTVV.

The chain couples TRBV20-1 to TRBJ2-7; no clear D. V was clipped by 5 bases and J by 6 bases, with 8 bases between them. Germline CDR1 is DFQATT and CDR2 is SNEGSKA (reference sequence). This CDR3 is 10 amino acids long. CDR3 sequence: CSAGQREQYF. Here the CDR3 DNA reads TGCAGTGCTGGTCAGCGCGAGCAGTACTTC.

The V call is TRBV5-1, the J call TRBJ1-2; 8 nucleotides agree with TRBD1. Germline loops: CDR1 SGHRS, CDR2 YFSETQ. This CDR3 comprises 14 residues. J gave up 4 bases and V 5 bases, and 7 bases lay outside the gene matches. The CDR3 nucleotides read TGCGCCAGCAGACGAGCAGGGGGCGCCTATGGCTACACCTTC. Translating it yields CASRRAGGAYGYTF.

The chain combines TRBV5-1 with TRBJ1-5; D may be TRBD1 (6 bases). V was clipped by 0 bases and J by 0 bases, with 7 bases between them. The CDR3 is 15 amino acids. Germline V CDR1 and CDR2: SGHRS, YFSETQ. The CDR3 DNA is TGCGCCAGCAGCTTGGAGGGGGTTAGCAATCAGCCCCAGCATTTT. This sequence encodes CASSLEGVSNQPQHF.

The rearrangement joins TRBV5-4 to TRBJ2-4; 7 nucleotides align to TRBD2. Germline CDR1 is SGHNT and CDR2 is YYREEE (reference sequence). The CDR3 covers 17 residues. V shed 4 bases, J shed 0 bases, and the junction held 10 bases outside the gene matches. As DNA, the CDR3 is TGTGCCAGCAGCCCCGGGGGGACTTTGATAGCCAAAAACATTCAGTACTTC. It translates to CASSPGGTLIAKNIQYF.

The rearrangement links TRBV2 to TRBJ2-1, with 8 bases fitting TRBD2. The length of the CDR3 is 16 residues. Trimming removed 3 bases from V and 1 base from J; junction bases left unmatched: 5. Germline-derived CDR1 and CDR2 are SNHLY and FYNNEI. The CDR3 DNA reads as TGTGCCAGCAGTGATACCAGCGGGAGTTCCTACAATGAGCAGTTCTTC. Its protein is CASSDTSGSSYNEQFF.

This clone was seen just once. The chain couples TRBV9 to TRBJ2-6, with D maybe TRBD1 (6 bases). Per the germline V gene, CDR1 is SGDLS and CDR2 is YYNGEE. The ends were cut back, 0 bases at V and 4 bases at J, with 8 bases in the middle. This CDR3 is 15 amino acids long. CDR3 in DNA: TGTGCCAGCAGCGTAGAAGGGACAGGGGCCAACGTCCTGACTTTC. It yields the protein CASSVEGTGANVLTF.

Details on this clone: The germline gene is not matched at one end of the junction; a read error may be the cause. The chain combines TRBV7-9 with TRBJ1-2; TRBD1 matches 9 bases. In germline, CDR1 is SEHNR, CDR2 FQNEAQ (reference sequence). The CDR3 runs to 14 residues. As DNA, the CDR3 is TGTGCCAGCAGCTTAGCGGGACAGGGAGGTGGCCACACCTTC. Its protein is CASSLAGQGGGHTF. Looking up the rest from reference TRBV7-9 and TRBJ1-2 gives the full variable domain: DTGVSQNPRHKITKRGQNVTFRCDPISEHNRLYWYRQTLGQGPEFLTYFQNEAQLEKSRLLSDRFSAERPKGSFSTLEIQRTEQGDSAMYLCASSLAGQGGGHTFGSGTRLTVV.

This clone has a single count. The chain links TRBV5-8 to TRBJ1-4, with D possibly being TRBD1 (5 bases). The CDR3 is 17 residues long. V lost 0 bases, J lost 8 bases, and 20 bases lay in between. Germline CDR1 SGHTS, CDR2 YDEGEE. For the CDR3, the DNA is TGTGCCAGCAGCTTGGGCTTTCAGGGAAGAGGTAGAGAAAAACTGTTTTTT. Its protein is CASSLGFQGRGREKLFF.

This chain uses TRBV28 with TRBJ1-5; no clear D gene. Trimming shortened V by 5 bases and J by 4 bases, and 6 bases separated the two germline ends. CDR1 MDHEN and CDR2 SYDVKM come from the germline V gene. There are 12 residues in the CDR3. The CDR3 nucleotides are TGTGCCAGCAGTCTTATGAATCAGCCCCAGCATTTT. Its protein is CASSLMNQPQHF. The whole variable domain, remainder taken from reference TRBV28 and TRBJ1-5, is DVKVTQSSRYLVKRTGEKVFLECVQDMDHENMFWYRQDPGLGLRLIYFSYDVKMKEKGDIPEGYSVSREKKERFSLILESASTNQTSMYLCASSLMNQPQHFGDGTRLSIL.

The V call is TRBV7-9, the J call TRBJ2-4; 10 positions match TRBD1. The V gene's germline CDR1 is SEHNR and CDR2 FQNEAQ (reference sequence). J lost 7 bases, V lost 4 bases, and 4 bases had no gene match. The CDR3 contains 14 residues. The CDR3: CASSSRTGGNIQYF. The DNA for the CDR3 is TGTGCCAGCAGCTCCCGGACAGGGGGGAACATTCAGTACTTC.

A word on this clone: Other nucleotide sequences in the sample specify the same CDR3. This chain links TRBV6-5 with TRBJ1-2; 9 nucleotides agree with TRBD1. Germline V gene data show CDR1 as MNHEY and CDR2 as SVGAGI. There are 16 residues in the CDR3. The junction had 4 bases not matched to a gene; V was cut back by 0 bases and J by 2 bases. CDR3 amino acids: CASSYSGTGRNYGYTF. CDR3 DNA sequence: TGTGCCAGCAGTTACTCGGGGACAGGGCGCAACTATGGCTACACCTTC.

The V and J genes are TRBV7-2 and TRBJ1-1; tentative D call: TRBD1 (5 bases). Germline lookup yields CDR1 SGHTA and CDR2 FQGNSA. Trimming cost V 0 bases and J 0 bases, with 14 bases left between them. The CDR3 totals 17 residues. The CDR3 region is CASSLAGVSGLNTEAFF. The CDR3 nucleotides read TGTGCCAGCAGCTTAGCGGGGGTTAGCGGGCTGAACACTGAAGCTTTCTTT.

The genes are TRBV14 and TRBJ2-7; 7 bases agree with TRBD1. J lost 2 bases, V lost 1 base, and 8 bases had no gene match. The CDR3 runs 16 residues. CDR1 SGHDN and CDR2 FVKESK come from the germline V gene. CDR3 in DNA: TGTGCCAGCAGCCAAGCGCTGGGACAGATCCCCTACGAGCAGTACTTC. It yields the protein CASSQALGQIPYEQYF.

CDR3 sequence: CASSPPGGGATDTQYF. The CDR3 nucleotides are TGTGCCAGCAGCCCACCCGGCGGAGGGGCCACAGATACGCAGTATTTT. This chain connects TRBV7-8 to TRBJ2-3; tentatively, D is TRBD2 (6 bases). Germline CDR1 is SGHVS and CDR2 is FQNEAQ. This CDR3 spans 16 amino acids. Deletions cut 5 bases from V and 2 bases from J, with 17 bases between.

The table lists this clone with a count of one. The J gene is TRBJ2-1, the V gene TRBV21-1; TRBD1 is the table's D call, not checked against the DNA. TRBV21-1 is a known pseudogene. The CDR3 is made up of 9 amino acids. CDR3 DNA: TGTGCCAACACCAATGAGCAGTTCTTC. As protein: CANTNEQFF.

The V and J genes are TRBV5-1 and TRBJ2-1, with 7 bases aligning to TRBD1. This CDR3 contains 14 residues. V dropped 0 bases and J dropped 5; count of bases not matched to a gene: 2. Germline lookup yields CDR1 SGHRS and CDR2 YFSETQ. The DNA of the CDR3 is TGCGCCAGCAGCTTGGGGGACAGAAACAATGAGCAGTTCTTC. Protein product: CASSLGDRNNEQFF. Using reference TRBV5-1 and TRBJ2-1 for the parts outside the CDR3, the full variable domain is KAGVTQTPRYLIKTRGQQVTLSCSPISGHRSVSWYQQTPGQGLQFLFEYFSETQRNKGNFPGRFSGRQFSNSRSEMNVSTLELGDSALYLCASSLGDRNNEQFFGPGTRLTVL.

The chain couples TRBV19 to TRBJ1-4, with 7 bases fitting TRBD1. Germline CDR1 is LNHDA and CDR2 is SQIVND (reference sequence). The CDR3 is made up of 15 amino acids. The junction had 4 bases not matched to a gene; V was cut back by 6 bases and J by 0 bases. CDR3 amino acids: CASRGQTATNEKLFF. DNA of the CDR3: TGTGCCAGTAGGGGACAGACCGCAACTAATGAAAAACTGTTTTTT.

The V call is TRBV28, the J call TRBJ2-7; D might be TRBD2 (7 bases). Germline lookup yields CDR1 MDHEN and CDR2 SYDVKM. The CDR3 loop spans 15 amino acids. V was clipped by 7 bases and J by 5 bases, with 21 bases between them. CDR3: CASTTYRGALHEQYF. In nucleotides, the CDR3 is TGTGCCAGCACCACCTACCGGGGGGCGCTACACGAGCAGTACTTC.

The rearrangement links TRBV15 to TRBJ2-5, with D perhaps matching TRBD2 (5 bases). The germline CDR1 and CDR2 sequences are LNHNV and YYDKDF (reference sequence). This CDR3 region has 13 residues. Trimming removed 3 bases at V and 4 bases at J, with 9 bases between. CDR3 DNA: TGTGCCACCAGCAGCGGACTGGGAGAGACCCAGTACTTC. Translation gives CATSSGLGETQYF.

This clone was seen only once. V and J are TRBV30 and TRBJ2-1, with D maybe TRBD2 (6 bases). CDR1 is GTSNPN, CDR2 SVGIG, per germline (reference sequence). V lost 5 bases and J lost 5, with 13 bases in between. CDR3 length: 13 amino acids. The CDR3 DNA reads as TGTGCCTGGGTCCCCGGGGGTGACAATGAGCAGTTCTTC. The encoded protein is CAWVPGGDNEQFF.

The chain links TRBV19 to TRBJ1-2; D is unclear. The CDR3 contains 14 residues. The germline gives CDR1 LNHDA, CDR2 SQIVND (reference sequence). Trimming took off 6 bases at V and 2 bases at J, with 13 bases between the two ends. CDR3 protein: CASRELGFNYGYTF. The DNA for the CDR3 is TGTGCCAGTAGGGAACTAGGGTTCAACTATGGCTACACCTTC.

The CDR3 DNA reads TGTGCCAGCGGACGGGGGGTCCCTGAAGCTTTCTTT. Residues: CASGRGVPEAFF. The rearrangement links TRBV6-5 to TRBJ1-1; a possible D gene is TRBD1 (5 bases). Per the germline V gene, CDR1 is MNHEY and CDR2 is SVGAGI. The germline V and J ends were trimmed by 8 bases and 6 bases, with 13 bases remaining between them. The CDR3 sequence is 12 residues long.

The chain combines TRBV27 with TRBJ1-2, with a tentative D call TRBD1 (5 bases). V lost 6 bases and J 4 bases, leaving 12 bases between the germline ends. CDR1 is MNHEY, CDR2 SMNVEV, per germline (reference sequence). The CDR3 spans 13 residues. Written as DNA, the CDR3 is TGTGCCAGCAGGGGGGGGGTAGGCTATGGCTACACCTTC. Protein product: CASRGGVGYGYTF.